A single sample gave rise to the 29 T cell receptor beta chains below, sequenced in a study of liver allograft versus peripheral blood T cells. Study-level information: Recipients' peripheral blood supplied the T cell receptor repertoires against which those in transplanted livers were compared.

In TCRdb, the reads were re-called with MiXCR into one record per CDR3 protein. This sample has some 3,400 distinct CDR3 sequences, with around 15% found just once. The receptors were sampled from a human patient who had a liver transplant. Part of the T cell pool may stem from the graft donor.

As for this clonotype: At one end the junction does not follow the germline gene, possibly because of a read error. The chain couples TRBV15 to TRBJ1-1; D remains ambiguous. The CDR3 consists of 14 residues. Looked up from germline, CDR1 is LNHNV and CDR2 is YYDKDF (reference sequence). The CDR3 DNA reads as TGTGTCACCAACAGAGATCGAGGGAACACTGAAGCTTTCTTT. Translating it yields CVTNRDRGNTEAFF.

Sample share makes this clonotype medium-sized. The chain employs TRBV27 and TRBJ1-2; perhaps TRBD1 as D (5 bases). Trimming took off 2 bases at V and 6 bases at J, with 10 bases between the two ends. The CDR3 totals 13 residues. Germline values: CDR1 MNHEY, CDR2 SMNVEV (reference sequence). DNA of the CDR3: TGTGCCAGCAGTTTACAGGGAATAGATGGCTACACCTTC. Translating gives CASSLQGIDGYTF.

Judged by abundance, this clonotype is medium-sized (0.01 to 0.1%). The chain uses TRBV18 and TRBJ1-2; TRBD1 is a possible D gene (5 bases). The ends were cut back, 0 bases at V and 2 bases at J, with 16 bases in the middle. Germline loops: CDR1 KGHSH, CDR2 LQKENI. The CDR3 contains 17 residues. For the CDR3, the DNA is TGTGCCAGCTCACCACCGGGCAGGGATGCCGAGAACTATGGCTACACCTTC. Translated: CASSPPGRDAENYGYTF.

This rearrangement joins TRBV7-2 to TRBJ2-6; 9 nucleotides line up with TRBD2. CDR1 is SGHTA and CDR2 is FQGNSA in the germline V gene. The V segment lost 7 bases and the J segment 0 bases; nucleotides outside the gene matches: 10. This CDR3 comprises 18 residues. In DNA form, the CDR3 reads TGTGCCAGCACCCTCTTTAGCGGGAGTTTCTCTGGGGCCAACGTCCTGACTTTC. Encoded protein: CASTLFSGSFSGANVLTF.

In its sample, this clonotype was seen a few times. This chain connects TRBV6-2 or TRBV6-3 to TRBJ2-5; 11 bases match TRBD2. Germline CDR1 and CDR2: MNHEY and SVGEGT. The V segment lost 3 bases and the J segment 5 bases; nucleotides outside the gene matches: 8. The CDR3 runs to 16 residues. The CDR3 spells CASSYELAGAKETQYF. In DNA, the CDR3 is TGTGCCAGCAGTTATGAACTAGCGGGAGCCAAGGAGACCCAGTACTTC.

The chain employs TRBV4-1 and TRBJ2-7; 8 bases line up with TRBD1. With 0 bases clipped from V and 2 bases from J, the junction kept 3 bases outside the gene matches. CDR1 is MGHRA and CDR2 is YSYEKL in the germline V gene. This CDR3 is built from 15 residues. The CDR3 DNA sequence: TGCGCCAGCAGCCAAGACAGGGGGCCGACCTACGAGCAGTACTTC. This encodes CASSQDRGPTYEQYF.

The gene calls are TRBV6-1 and TRBJ2-1; no clear D. V was pared by 5 bases and J by 6 bases, with 5 bases between. The CDR3 contains 11 residues. Germline CDR1 and CDR2: MNHNS and SASEGT. Here the CDR3 DNA reads TGTGCCAGCAGTCAGAGCAATGAGCAGTTCTTC. Translating gives CASSQSNEQFF.

Notes on this clonotype: A much larger clone differs from this one at a single base, so this may be a read error. The chain carries TRBV6-5 and TRBJ1-1, with 9 nucleotides matching TRBD1. Germline CDR1 is MNHEY and CDR2 is SVGAGI. Trimming removed 6 bases from V and 4 bases from J; junction bases left unmatched: 12. CDR3 length: 16 residues. The CDR3: CASSRKVGQGITEAFF. In DNA form, the CDR3 reads TGTGCCAGCAGCCGAAAGGTGGGACAGGGAATCACTGAAGCTTTCTTT.

This clonotype was seen a handful of times. This rearrangement joins TRBV25-1 to TRBJ2-7; D gene uncertain. This CDR3 is built from 17 residues. Germline V gene lookup returns CDR1 MGHDK and CDR2 SYGVNS. V shed 3 bases and J shed 2 bases, with 20 bases lying between them. CDR3 in amino acids: CASSDLPRSSNTYEQYF. The CDR3 DNA sequence: TGTGCCAGCAGTGATCTCCCCCGTTCGTCTAATACCTACGAGCAGTACTTC.

This clonotype is labeled medium-sized (0.01 to 0.1%). The chain couples TRBV7-2 to TRBJ1-5, with D perhaps TRBD1 (5 bases). Between the trimmed V and J ends, which lost 5 bases and 3 bases, there was a span of 17 bases. CDR1 is SGHTA and CDR2 is FQGNSA in the germline V gene. This CDR3 region has 16 residues. The CDR3 spells CASSADSTLSNQPQHF. The CDR3, as DNA: TGTGCCAGCAGCGCAGACAGCACGCTATCCAATCAGCCCCAGCATTTT.

This clonotype is judged large. The chain joins TRBV18 to TRBJ1-2, with a possible D match to TRBD1 (6 bases). The V gene lost 4 bases and the J gene lost 8 bases, with 11 bases spanning the gap. The CDR3 has 12 amino acids. CDR1 is KGHSH, CDR2 LQKENI, per germline. CDR3: CASSLTGGGYTF. CDR3 nucleotide sequence: TGTGCCAGCTCACTGACAGGAGGAGGCTACACCTTC.

This clonotype was observed a few times. The chain joins TRBV7-2 to TRBJ2-7, with D tentatively TRBD2 (6 bases). Per the germline V gene, CDR1 is SGHTA and CDR2 is FQGNSA. With 5 bases removed from V and 2 bases from J, the gap between germline ends came to 13 bases. This CDR3 comprises 14 residues. The chain's CDR3 is CASSPGTWTYEQYF. The CDR3 DNA is TGTGCCAGCAGCCCCGGGACTTGGACCTACGAGCAGTACTTC.

This clonotype is medium-sized (0.01 to 0.1%) within its sample. This chain joins TRBV11-3 and TRBJ2-1; D is tentatively TRBD1 or TRBD2 (5 bases each). V was shortened by 5 bases and J by 7 bases, with 18 bases between the two germline ends. The CDR3 sequence is 15 residues long. CDR1 is SGHNT, CDR2 YENEEA, per germline. CDR3: CASSLNNQGANEQFF. DNA of the CDR3: TGTGCCAGCAGCCTCAATAATCAGGGAGCTAATGAGCAGTTCTTC.

By sample share, this clonotype is medium-sized. J is TRBJ1-1 and V is TRBV30; 10 bases are a match to TRBD1. CDR3 length: 14 residues. V was clipped by 4 bases and J by 5 bases; unmatched bases: 7. The V gene's germline CDR1 is GTSNPN and CDR2 SVGIG (reference sequence). The CDR3 DNA reads TGTGCCTGGACCCGGGACAGGGGCACGACTGAAGCTTTCTTT. It yields the protein CAWTRDRGTTEAFF.

This clonotype is termed medium-sized (0.01 to 0.1%). The genes are TRBV29-1 and TRBJ2-3; 8 nucleotides line up with TRBD2. Looked up from germline, CDR1 is SQVTM and CDR2 is ANQGSEA. V shed 4 bases, J shed 2 bases, and the junction held 5 bases outside the gene matches. This CDR3 has 14 amino acids. DNA for the CDR3: TGCAGCGTTGCTCGAGCGGGGGCCACAGATACGCAGTATTTT. It is translated as CSVARAGATDTQYF.

This clonotype is medium-sized (0.01 to 0.1%) in the sample. The CDR3 is CSVSEGLGTEAFF. CDR3 DNA: TGCAGCGTTTCCGAAGGCCTCGGCACTGAAGCTTTCTTT. This chain uses TRBV29-1 with TRBJ1-1; D gene unclear. Germline assignment: CDR1 SQVTM and CDR2 ANQGSEA. V was shortened by 5 bases and J by 4 bases, with 14 bases between the two germline ends. The CDR3 loop spans 13 amino acids.

This clonotype is medium-sized (0.01 to 0.1%) within its sample. V gene TRBV27 combines with J gene TRBJ1-4; D unresolved. The germline V gene encodes CDR1 MNHEY and CDR2 SMNVEV (reference sequence). This CDR3 has 15 residues. V was cut by 5 bases and J by 4 bases, with 14 bases left in between. This CDR3 reads CASSPLRIDNEKLFF. The CDR3 bases are TGTGCCAGCAGTCCCCTCCGGATTGATAATGAAAAACTGTTTTTT. The full variable domain, its missing parts supplied by reference TRBV27 and TRBJ1-4, is EAQVTQNPRYLITVTGKKLTVTCSQNMNHEYMSWYRQDPGLGLRQIYYSMNVEVTDKGDVPEGYKVSRKEKRNFPLILESPSPNQTSLYFCASSPLRIDNEKLFFGSGTQLSVL.

Sample share makes this clonotype medium-sized. The chain links TRBV18 to TRBJ1-1; TRBD1 matches at 9 bases. This CDR3 contains 15 residues. Trimming removed 3 bases from V and 4 bases from J; junction bases left unmatched: 6. In germline, CDR1 is KGHSH, CDR2 LQKENI. CDR3 sequence reads: CASSPPTGGGTEAFF. The DNA for the CDR3 is TGTGCCAGCTCACCCCCGACAGGGGGAGGCACTGAAGCTTTCTTT.

The J gene is TRBJ1-1, the V gene TRBV2; the D gene is possibly TRBD1 (6 bases). The CDR3 length is 13 residues. Trimming removed 6 bases from V and 4 bases from J, with 12 bases in between. Germline loops: CDR1 SNHLY, CDR2 FYNNEI. The CDR3 DNA is TGTGCCAGCAGGGAGGGGGGGGGCACTGAAGCTTTCTTT. As protein: CASREGGGTEAFF. Full variable domain (outside the CDR3, taken from reference TRBV2 and TRBJ1-1): EPEVTQTPSHQVTQMGQEVILRCVPISNHLYFYWYRQILGQKVEFLVSFYNNEISEKSEIFDDQFSVERPDGSNFTLKIRSTKLEDSAMYFCASREGGGTEAFFGQGTRLTVV.

This clonotype is deemed medium-sized. The chain employs TRBV18 and TRBJ1-1, with D unclear. Trimming pared 2 bases from V and 1 base from J, leaving 5 bases between. Germline V gene data show CDR1 as KGHSH and CDR2 as LQKENI. The CDR3 extends over 13 amino acids. CDR3 amino acids: CASSPNQNTEAFF. For the CDR3, the DNA is TGTGCCAGCTCACCAAACCAGAACACTGAAGCTTTCTTT.

This clonotype is termed medium-sized. The V call is TRBV7-2, the J call TRBJ1-1; possible D gene TRBD1, 5 bases. The CDR3 has 13 amino acids. V was cut by 6 bases and J by 1 base, with 9 bases left in between. In germline, CDR1 is SGHTA, CDR2 FQGNSA. The CDR3 here is CASRGTRNTEAFF. The CDR3 bases are TGTGCCAGCAGGGGGACCCGGAACACTGAAGCTTTCTTT.

This chain joins TRBV5-1 and TRBJ1-5, with 7 bases fitting TRBD1. This CDR3 has 14 amino acids. Trimming at V came to 4 bases and at J to 3 bases, leaving 4 bases not matched to a gene. Germline CDR1 is SGHRS and CDR2 is YFSETQ. The CDR3 reads CASSPGGPNQPQHF. The CDR3 coding sequence is TGCGCCAGCAGCCCAGGGGGTCCCAATCAGCCCCAGCATTTT.

As regards this clonotype: A much larger clone sits a single nucleotide away, making a read error possible. V gene TRBV29-1 combines with J gene TRBJ1-1; 7 nucleotides agree with TRBD1. V lost 7 bases and J lost 4; bases outside the gene matches: 9. This CDR3 has 13 amino acids. Germline CDR1 and CDR2: SQVTM and ANQGSEA. CDR3 nucleotides: TGCAGCGCTGATCAGGGGGGGGGCACTGAAGCTTTCTTT. Translation gives CSADQGGGTEAFF.

This clonotype is deemed medium-sized. The chain is built from TRBV18 and TRBJ2-1; 8 bases map to TRBD2. The germline V gene encodes CDR1 KGHSH and CDR2 LQKENI. CDR3 length: 14 residues. With V trimmed by 4 bases and J by 12 bases, 11 bases remained unmatched. CDR3 coding DNA: TGTGCCAGCTCACAACCGGGACTAGAGATAGTGCAGTTCTTC. This encodes CASSQPGLEIVQFF.

The chain is built from TRBV10-3 and TRBJ2-1, with 7 bases lining up with TRBD2. CDR1 and CDR2 from the germline V gene are ENHRY and SYGVKD. Germline trimming cut 8 bases from V and 1 base from J; bases unmatched to any gene: 5. The length of the CDR3 is 14 residues. CDR3 protein: CAISGGGSYNEQFF. The CDR3 region has the DNA TGTGCCATCTCTGGGGGGGGTTCCTACAATGAGCAGTTCTTC.

The genes are TRBV20-1 and TRBJ2-3, with TRBD2 matching 10 bases. CDR3 size: 19 residues. V trimming: 0 bases; J trimming: 2 bases; junction bases outside the gene matches: 14. Germline V lookup: CDR1 DFQATT, CDR2 SNEGSKA (reference sequence). For the CDR3, the DNA is TGCAGTGCTAGAGAGGGTTTGGCTAGCGGGGGCCAACTCACAGATACGCAGTATTTT. Translation: CSAREGLASGGQLTDTQYF.

This clonotype is medium-sized in the sample. The chain has TRBV19 and TRBJ1-5, with D maybe TRBD1 (5 bases). The CDR3 length is 13 residues. Germline loops: CDR1 LNHDA, CDR2 SQIVND (reference sequence). V shed 6 bases and J shed 6 bases, with 12 bases lying between them. CDR3 DNA: TGTGCCAGTAGCGACAGTTCTGGTCAGCCCCAGCATTTT. Its translation is CASSDSSGQPQHF.

By sample share, this clonotype is medium-sized. The chain recombines TRBV19 with TRBJ1-5, with no clear D. CDR3 length: 13 residues. Germline V gene sequence: CDR1 LNHDA, CDR2 SQIVND (reference sequence). Trimming pared 3 bases from V and 5 bases from J, leaving 8 bases between. CDR3 DNA sequence: TGTGCCAGTAGTATCGCCGGAGATCAGCCCCAGCATTTT. It codes for CASSIAGDQPQHF.

With respect to this clonotype: A read error is possible here, since a much larger clone lies one base away. The CDR3 loop reads CASSVGPSGGSLSYEQYV. CDR3 DNA sequence: TGTGCCAGCAGCGTAGGCCCTAGCGGGGGGTCCCTTTCCTACGAGCAGTACGTC. The chain has TRBV9 and TRBJ2-7; 11 positions agree with TRBD2. This CDR3 spans 18 amino acids. The junction had 9 bases not matched to a gene; V was cut back by 0 bases and J by 1 base. CDR1 and CDR2 from the germline V gene are SGDLS and YYNGEE.